This TCR beta chain was captured by sequencing in a study of PD-1 blockade in classical Hodgkin lymphoma (dated by TCRdb to 2019 to 2021). Background for the entire study: Nivolumab dosing was 3 mg/kg intravenously every 2 weeks, continuing until either disease progression or unacceptable toxicity. The study used CyTOF and TCR beta sequencing to define a peripheral blood immune signature of response to PD-1 blockade in classical Hodgkin lymphoma.

This sample's time point label indicates: cycle 2 day 1 (C2D1) of nivolumab. Relapse after autologous stem cell transplantation had occurred in all trial patients, and cohorts A, B and C were distinguished by prior brentuximab vedotin exposure. The trial cohort included around 56 patients with relapsed/refractory classical Hodgkin lymphoma, and each patient had a best overall response of complete response, partial response or progressive disease. In the multi-cohort phase II CheckMate 205 trial, trial patients received single-agent nivolumab. Best overall response was determined by an independent review committee according to the 2007 International Working Group response criteria. Trial PBMCs were collected just before the start of nivolumab (C1D1) and during therapy at cycle 2 day 1 and cycle 4 day 1. Peripheral blood was collected in 8 mL Vacutainer Cell Preparation Tubes, from which PBMCs were isolated by centrifugation and then cryopreserved.

Genomic DNA was extracted with the Qiagen DNeasy kit from unsorted PBMCs and from negatively selected CD4+ and CD8+ fractions. TCR beta CDR3 regions were subjected to amplification by immunoSEQ multiplex PCR with primers that anneal to V and J segments. A synthetic immune receptor repertoire was used to minimize amplification bias, and remaining bias was computationally removed after sequencing. Per the authors' processing: Repertoire diversity was quantified as the Shannon entropy index using custom Python scripts. The unsorted, CD4+ and CD8+ repertoires were each analyzed separately, with the exception of combined analyses, where CD4+ and CD8+ sequences were merged in silico. Clonal expansion was defined as at least a 2-fold frequency increase after treatment relative to C1D1, with a pseudocount of 0.5 for undetected baseline clones. Clones with 0 or 1 copy at C1D1 were classified as singleton clones, and clones with 2 or more copies were classified as non-singleton clones. Clones expanded in unsorted samples were annotated as CD4+, CD8+ or unknown by matching protein sequences in sorted samples from the same patient. Wilcoxon tests on paired samples were used to test changes in diversity from C1D1 to C4D1. As stored in TCRdb, this immuneACCESS dataset retains in-frame rearrangements with V and J assigned. A fraction of the clones does not appear; measured against another copy, unresolved V genes explain less than half of the discrepancy, and the remainder lacks a known reason. That table furnishes V, J and clone size, whereas the DNA furnished D and trimming. This sample lists 25,000 to 35,000 clones; less than 80% were detected once. Jointly, the top ten make up around 3.3% of the sample.

Including cysteine and phenylalanine, the CDR3 has 13 amino acids. The DNA shown is the 39-base CDR3, in frame from base 1. In the germline V gene (reference sequence), CDR1 corresponds to MNHEY and CDR2 to SMNVEV. A distance of 12 bases separates the germline ends of V and J, which lose 3 bases and 7 bases respectively. A word on this clone: There is no known antigen for this receptor. Qualities for individual bases were not recorded, and no much larger clone is one base off.

Study-level results and caveats: Lower diversity was observed in patients in whom nivolumab was started less than 1 year after ASCT, and these patients were excluded from later analyses so that confounding by immune reconstitution would be avoided. A significant rise by C4D1 was seen in CD4+ but not CD8+ TCR diversity (p=0.0027 vs p=0.16), with the rise being most apparent in complete responders (p=0.02). The study was limited to a single clinical trial cohort, and causes of repertoire differences, possibly disease activity or prior therapy, remained undefined. Baseline TCR diversity was reported to be lower in newly diagnosed patients than in healthy donors, and even lower in relapsed/refractory patients. Trial patients with a complete response had baseline diversity similar to that of newly diagnosed patients, while partial responders and progressors had significantly lower diversity.

The sequenced sample was peripheral blood mononuclear cells (PBMCs), obtained before the second cycle of nivolumab. The rearrangement joined TRBV27 to TRBJ1-1, with TRBD1 as a weak D call on 6 bases. This clonotype was obtained from a human donor with classical Hodgkin lymphoma. The nucleotides are TGTGCCAGCAGTTTGGTTGGGGGCAGTGAAGCTTTCTTT. This is translated as CASSLVGGSEAFF.